Following are 22 T cell receptor beta chains from one sample sequenced in a study of T-cell reconstitution after alpha-beta-depleted transplantation in children. Unique molecular identifiers were used in preparing the TCRbeta library. TCRdb reprocessed the PCR reads via MiXCR and lists one record per CDR3 protein. This table has 150,000 to 200,000 distinct CDR3 sequences, 5% to 6.5% appearing once. This sample comprised PBMCs, obtained before TCRalphabeta/CD19-depleted stem cell transplant. The receptor set was obtained from a girl younger than two with combined immunodeficiency, due to receive a stem cell transplant.

This clonotype showed up just once. A much bigger clone sits one base away, suggesting this may be a read error. A read error is likely, as this CDR3 ends without the conserved phenylalanine or tryptophan. DNA for the CDR3: TGTGCCAGCACCCCACCCGGGAGCTCCCCCTACGAGCAGTACTCC. Encoded protein: CASTPPGSSPYEQYS. The chain links TRBV28 to TRBJ2-7, with a weak D call TRBD2 (6 bases). The CDR3 loop spans 15 amino acids. V lost 7 bases and J lost 2, with 18 bases in between. The germline V gene encodes CDR1 MDHEN and CDR2 SYDVKM.

This clonotype was counted ten times or more. The gene calls are TRBV9 and TRBJ2-1; the D gene is possibly TRBD1 (6 bases). V was pared by 3 bases and J by 4 bases, with 11 bases between. Germline CDR1 reads SGDLS; CDR2 reads YYNGEE. The CDR3 covers 14 residues. CDR3 in DNA: TGTGCCAGCAGCGAGGGGGAAGTATACAATGAGCAGTTCTTC. Translated, it gives CASSEGEVYNEQFF.

This clonotype has at least ten counts. The chain recombines TRBV29-1 with TRBJ2-7, with 10 bases aligning to TRBD2. CDR1 and CDR2 from the germline V gene are SQVTM and ANQGSEA. V dropped 4 bases and J dropped 3; count of bases not matched to a gene: 3. The CDR3 sequence is 13 residues long. The CDR3 loop is CSVGTSGLYEQYF. The CDR3 nucleotides read TGCAGCGTTGGGACTAGCGGTCTCTACGAGCAGTACTTC.

This clonotype was counted many times. The J gene is TRBJ2-3, the V gene TRBV5-6, with 11 bases that match TRBD1. CDR3 length: 16 residues. Unmatched junction bases numbered 5, after V lost 4 bases and J lost 1 base. Germline loops: CDR1 SGHDT, CDR2 YYEEEE. This CDR3 reads CASSPGQGARTDTQYF. CDR3 nucleotide sequence: TGTGCCAGCAGCCCTGGACAGGGGGCACGCACAGATACGCAGTATTTT.

This clonotype was found many times. The chain carries TRBV7-3 and TRBJ1-1, with a weak D call TRBD1 (6 bases). Germline V gene sequence: CDR1 SGHTA, CDR2 FQGTGA. CDR3 length: 17 amino acids. V was clipped by 1 base and J by 4 bases, with 19 bases between them. The CDR3: CASSLIPVWGAGTEAFF. The CDR3 DNA is TGTGCCAGCAGCTTAATCCCCGTCTGGGGGGCTGGCACTGAAGCTTTCTTT. The full variable domain, rest sourced from reference TRBV7-3 and TRBJ1-1, is GAGVSQTPSNKVTEKGKYVELRCDPISGHTALYWYRQSLGQGPEFLIYFQGTGAADDSGLPNDRFFAVRPEGSVSTLKIQRTERGDSAVYLCASSLIPVWGAGTEAFFGQGTRLTVV.

This clonotype was picked up many times. The CDR3 nucleotides read TGCAGTGCTAGAGAAGCCGTGGCGGGCACCGGGGAGCTGTTTTTT. This codes for CSAREAVAGTGELFF. The chain links TRBV20-1 to TRBJ2-2; tentatively, D is TRBD2 (5 bases). Germline CDR1 reads DFQATT; CDR2 reads SNEGSKA (reference sequence). The length of the CDR3 is 15 residues. V was shortened by 0 bases and J by 4 bases, with 12 bases between the two germline ends.

This clonotype was recorded many times. V is TRBV20-1 and J is TRBJ2-3; D remains ambiguous. Germline lookup yields CDR1 DFQATT and CDR2 SNEGSKA (reference sequence). The CDR3 runs 11 residues. In DNA, the CDR3 is TGCAGACGAGACTGCACAGATACGCAGTATTTT. Its translation: CRRDCTDTQYF.

The chain recombines TRBV7-3 with TRBJ2-3; D remains unclear. This CDR3 has 13 residues. Germline V gives CDR1 SGHTA, CDR2 FQGTGA. The ends were cut back, 2 bases at V and 6 bases at J, with 9 bases in the middle. This CDR3 reads CASSLGPHDTQYF. CDR3 nucleotides: TGTGCCAGCAGCTTAGGGCCCCACGATACGCAGTATTTT.

This clonotype was found many times. The chain employs TRBV3-1 and TRBJ2-5; no firm D call. The CDR3 sequence is 15 residues long. Germline CDR1 is LGHDT and CDR2 is YNNKEL (reference sequence). V lost 7 bases and J lost 0, with 15 bases in between. CDR3 sequence: CASTTEMWNQETQYF. Here the CDR3 DNA reads TGTGCCAGCACCACCGAAATGTGGAACCAAGAGACCCAGTACTTC.

This clonotype has a count of ten or more. This sequence joins TRBV12-3 or TRBV12-4 and TRBJ2-3; D unresolved. This CDR3 is built from 12 residues. Deletions cut 2 bases from V and 7 bases from J, with 7 bases between. The CDR3 sequence is CASSLPMYTQYF. For the CDR3, the DNA is TGTGCCAGCAGTTTACCCATGTATACGCAGTATTTT.

By proportion, this clonotype is medium-sized. The CDR3 coding sequence is TGTGCCAGTAGTACTTGGACAGCCGGGACTAGCTATGAGCAGTTCTTC. Protein sequence: CASSTWTAGTSYEQFF. The chain carries TRBV19 and TRBJ2-1, with 9 bases that match TRBD2. The CDR3 runs 16 residues. CDR1 and CDR2 (germline): LNHDA, SQIVND (reference sequence). J gave up 8 bases and V 4 bases, and 12 bases lay outside the gene matches.

V gene TRBV21-1 combines with J gene TRBJ2-7; the listed D gene, TRBD1, was not tested against the DNA. TRBV21-1 is classified as a pseudogene. This CDR3 has 17 amino acids. The CDR3 reads CASSKRGPGGPGDEQYF. The CDR3 DNA sequence: TGTGCCAGCAGCAAAAGAGGGCCGGGGGGGCCAGGGGACGAGCAGTACTTC.

The table lists this clonotype with many counts. This rearrangement joins TRBV24-1 to TRBJ2-5; 13 nucleotides align to TRBD2. With V trimmed by 3 bases and J by 5 bases, 5 bases remained unmatched. Germline CDR1 reads KGHDR; CDR2 reads SFDVKD. There are 16 residues in the CDR3. CDR3 protein: CATSDQLAGGPETQYF. Written as DNA, the CDR3 is TGTGCCACCAGTGATCAACTAGCGGGGGGGCCCGAGACCCAGTACTTC.

This clonotype was seen many times. The chain couples TRBV29-1 to TRBJ2-1; 9 nucleotides agree with TRBD2. Germline CDR1 reads SQVTM; CDR2 reads ANQGSEA. The CDR3 sequence is 16 residues long. Trimming at V came to 1 base and at J to 3 bases, leaving 7 bases not matched to a gene. The CDR3, as DNA: TGCAGCGTTGAAGGGGGGACTAGCCTTCTCTACAATGAGCAGTTCTTC. Translated, it gives CSVEGGTSLLYNEQFF.

This clonotype was counted ten times or more. V and J are TRBV4-3 and TRBJ2-1; D is unresolved. This CDR3 spans 16 amino acids. Germline assignment: CDR1 LGHNA and CDR2 YSLEER. V lost 4 bases and J 7 bases, leaving 20 bases between the germline ends. The CDR3, as DNA: TGCGCCAGCAGCCCCCATGGGCTCCGCCTCGTAAATGAGCAGTTCTTC. Translating it yields CASSPHGLRLVNEQFF.

Many counts were recorded for this clonotype. The chain recombines TRBV5-5 with TRBJ2-1; the match to TRBD2 covers 7 bases. The CDR3 sequence is 13 residues long. The germline CDR1 and CDR2 sequences are SGHKS and YYEKEE (reference sequence). J gave up 7 bases and V 7 bases, and 8 bases lay outside the gene matches. The CDR3, as DNA: TGTGCCAGCTTCCTCGGGGGGATAAATGAGCAGTTCTTC. It specifies CASFLGGINEQFF.

This clonotype was detected many times. The rearrangement links TRBV12-3 or TRBV12-4 to TRBJ2-7; TRBD2 matches at 8 bases. This CDR3 is 14 amino acids long. Germline trimming cut 3 bases from V and 6 bases from J; bases unmatched to any gene: 7. In DNA form, the CDR3 reads TGTGCCAGCAGTTTGTGGCGGGAGGAGGTCGAGCAGTACTTC. Amino acids: CASSLWREEVEQYF.

This clonotype came up many times. This chain connects TRBV6-5 to TRBJ2-3; 16 bases align to TRBD2. The germline CDR1 and CDR2 sequences are MNHEY and SVGAGI. With V trimmed by 6 bases and J by 1 base, 4 bases remained unmatched. The CDR3 runs 17 residues. CDR3 nucleotides: TGTGCCAGCAGCCAGGGACTAGCGGGGGGGCGCACAGATACGCAGTATTTT. Translating gives CASSQGLAGGRTDTQYF.

This clonotype was found many times. V gene TRBV12-3 or TRBV12-4 combines with J gene TRBJ2-2; 12 bases line up with TRBD2. The CDR3 length is 16 residues. Trimming cost V 4 bases and J 5 bases; bases outside gene matches: 5. The CDR3 coding sequence is TGTGCCAGCAGTTCGGGACTAGCGGGTTTAACCGGGGAGCTGTTTTTT. Translation gives CASSSGLAGLTGELFF.

This clonotype was seen repeatedly, ten times or more. The V and J genes are TRBV9 and TRBJ2-3; TRBD2 matches at 8 bases. The CDR3 contains 16 residues. Germline CDR1 and CDR2: SGDLS and YYNGEE. Germline trimming cut 4 bases from V and 3 bases from J; bases unmatched to any gene: 10. CDR3 amino acids: CASSMGTSGGTDTQYF. DNA of the CDR3: TGTGCCAGCAGCATGGGGACTAGTGGGGGAACAGATACGCAGTATTTT.

This clonotype was counted at least ten times. This chain links TRBV20-1 with TRBJ2-1, with TRBD2 as a possible D gene (5 bases). The germline V gene encodes CDR1 DFQATT and CDR2 SNEGSKA (reference sequence). This CDR3 spans 12 amino acids. The V end lost 6 bases, the J end lost 4 bases, and 10 bases lay between the germline ends. The chain's CDR3 is CSANGEYNEQFF. The CDR3 region has the DNA TGCAGTGCAAACGGGGAGTACAATGAGCAGTTCTTC.

V is TRBV7-6 and J is TRBJ2-5, with D perhaps TRBD2 (5 bases). V dropped 3 bases and J dropped 1 base, with 6 bases sitting between them. CDR1 and CDR2 from the germline V gene are SGHVS and FNYEAQ. This CDR3 comprises 13 residues. The CDR3 DNA sequence: TGTGCCAGCAGCTTTAGCGCCCAAGAGACCCAGTACTTC. Protein sequence: CASSFSAQETQYF.